This TCR beta chain came from a study of neurological immune-mediated disorders. The table lists this clonotype with many counts. V lost 5 bases to trimming and J lost 0 bases; unmatched junction nucleotides: 6. Germline loops: CDR1 DFQATT, CDR2 SNEGSKA (reference sequence). CDR3 length: 16 amino acids. TCRdb reprocessed the 5' RACE reads with MiXCR, giving one entry per CDR3 protein. The sample has about 74,000 distinct CDR3 sequences, approximately 5.2% seen once. The TCR sequence derives from a man aged 18 to 30 with multiple sclerosis. Input material: PBMCs. The V and J genes are TRBV20-1 and TRBJ2-1; TRBD2 matches 11 bases. The CDR3 spells CSALGTSGDSYNEQFF. The CDR3 region has the DNA TGCAGTGCTCTAGGGACTAGCGGTGACTCCTACAATGAGCAGTTCTTC.